These 14 T cell receptor beta chains share one sample of origin, sequenced in a study of blood T cells in healthy people across ages. For the second PCR, which ran for about 7 to 11 cycles, a sample-barcoded 5' primer and a J-beta primer mix were used. TCRdb passed the 5' RACE reads through MiXCR, listing each CDR3 protein once. In the table there are roughly 1.7 million distinct CDR3 sequences, about 31% of which are singletons. Sequenced sample: blood. Receptors were obtained from a woman aged 25 to 39 in good health.

About this clonotype: This may stem from a read error, because a much larger clone lies one nucleotide away. V and J are TRBV29-1 and TRBJ2-7, with 14 positions matching TRBD2. V gave up 4 bases and J gave up 7 bases; unmatched junction bases: 15. The CDR3 has 17 amino acids. Germline V gene lookup returns CDR1 SQVTM and CDR2 ANQGSEA. CDR3 in amino acids: CSVGGTSGGWAYNEQYF. In DNA, the CDR3 is TGCAGCGTTGGAGGGACTAGCGGGGGTTGGGCCTACAATGAGCAGTACTTC.

This clonotype showed up just a few times. This sequence joins TRBV5-1 and TRBJ2-5, with D hard to call. The CDR3 has 14 residues. Deletions cut 2 bases from V and 1 base from J, with 9 bases between. Germline CDR1 reads SGHRS; CDR2 reads YFSETQ. DNA of the CDR3: TGCGCCAGCAGCTTAAACACAGTCCAAGAGACCCAGTACTTC. Its translation is CASSLNTVQETQYF.

V gene TRBV7-9 combines with J gene TRBJ2-7; tentative D call: TRBD1 (5 bases). Germline V gives CDR1 SEHNR, CDR2 FQNEAQ (reference sequence). The CDR3 is 14 residues long. The germline V and J ends were trimmed by 5 bases and 5 bases, with 16 bases remaining between them. This chain's CDR3 is CASSRGQGSHEQYF. The CDR3 region has the DNA TGTGCCAGCAGCCGCGGCCAGGGTAGCCACGAGCAGTACTTC.

The chain joins TRBV6-5 to TRBJ2-5; D not certain. The CDR3 covers 13 residues. In germline, CDR1 is MNHEY, CDR2 SVGAGI. Trimming left V 2 bases short and J 7 bases short, with 11 bases between. CDR3 region: CASSYTRTVTQYF. The CDR3, as DNA: TGTGCCAGCAGTTACACGCGTACTGTGACCCAGTACTTC.

The chain links TRBV7-9 to TRBJ1-2; D perhaps matches TRBD1 (5 bases). Germline lookup yields CDR1 SEHNR and CDR2 FQNEAQ (reference sequence). Trimming pared 2 bases from V and 5 bases from J, leaving 12 bases between. The length of the CDR3 is 14 residues. In DNA, the CDR3 is TGTGCCAGCAGCTTATACCCGGGGACTTATGGCTACACCTTC. Encoded protein: CASSLYPGTYGYTF.

As to this clonotype: A read error may account for a junction end that differs from germline. This chain joins TRBV7-3 and TRBJ1-6; D unclear. Germline loops: CDR1 SGHTA, CDR2 FQGTGA. CDR3 size: 13 residues. CDR3 in amino acids: CASSLFGNSPPHF. The CDR3 DNA reads as TGTGCCAGCAGCTTATTCGGAAATTCACCCCCCCACTTT.

This sequence joins TRBV7-2 and TRBJ2-6; the match to TRBD2 covers 8 bases. The CDR3 totals 19 residues. Germline V gene data show CDR1 as SGHTA and CDR2 as FQGNSA. After removal of 1 base from V and 0 bases from J, the junction contained 8 bases not matched to a gene. The CDR3 sequence: CASSLGASGPLSGANVLTF. The CDR3 bases are TGTGCCAGCAGCTTAGGGGCTAGCGGGCCCCTCTCTGGGGCCAACGTCCTGACTTTC.

This chain joins TRBV6-5 and TRBJ2-3, with D maybe TRBD2 (5 bases). This CDR3 contains 14 residues. Germline CDR1 MNHEY, CDR2 SVGAGI. V was cut by 7 bases and J by 3 bases, with 14 bases left in between. The CDR3 loop reads CASNSPRGTDTQYF. The CDR3 DNA reads TGTGCCAGCAACTCCCCCCGGGGAACAGATACGCAGTATTTT.

This clonotype was observed at least ten times. Its ends do not fully match the called genes, so a read error is possible. V is TRBV5-1 and J is TRBJ2-7; TRBD1 or TRBD2 may be the D gene (5 bases each). Germline V gives CDR1 SGHRS, CDR2 YFSETQ. The CDR3 length is 13 residues. DNA of the CDR3: TGTGCCAGCAGCTGGGACCGAACCTACGAGCAGTACTTC. Amino acid sequence: CASSWDRTYEQYF.

On this clonotype: This sequence may be a read error, since a much larger clone differs from it by one base. J is TRBJ2-7 and V is TRBV20-1, with D perhaps matching TRBD2 (6 bases). V was clipped by 1 base and J by 8 bases, with 21 bases between them. The germline CDR1 and CDR2 sequences are DFQATT and SNEGSKA (reference sequence). This CDR3 is built from 15 residues. The CDR3 DNA reads TGCAGTGCTAGAGGTGGCGGGACGACAGTTTTGCAGCAGTACTTC. Translation gives CSARGGGTTVLQQYF.

The genes are TRBV12-3 or TRBV12-4 and TRBJ2-7; 10 bases line up with TRBD2. V lost 8 bases to trimming and J lost 3 bases; unmatched junction nucleotides: 4. The CDR3 is made up of 13 amino acids. The chain's CDR3 is CASPSGRLYEQYF. CDR3 DNA sequence: TGTGCCAGCCCTAGCGGGAGACTCTACGAGCAGTACTTC.

This clonotype was detected many times. The chain joins TRBV24-1 to TRBJ2-1; D unresolved. The CDR3 is 14 amino acids. Germline CDR1 KGHDR, CDR2 SFDVKD. Trimming stripped 3 bases from V and 4 bases from J, with 9 bases between. The DNA for the CDR3 is TGTGCCACCAGTGATGGGCATAATTACAATGAGCAGTTCTTC. Its protein is CATSDGHNYNEQFF.

The sample holds many counts of this clonotype. The rearrangement joins TRBV29-1 to TRBJ2-6; D call uncertain. The CDR3 is 15 residues long. Per the germline V gene, CDR1 is SQVTM and CDR2 is ANQGSEA. Between the trimmed V and J ends, which lost 6 bases and 2 bases, there was a span of 14 bases. CDR3 residues: CSVPDDHPGANVLTF. For the CDR3, the DNA is TGCAGCGTCCCTGACGACCACCCTGGGGCCAACGTCCTGACTTTC.

The rearrangement uses TRBV6-6 and TRBJ1-5, with D perhaps TRBD1 (5 bases). CDR1 and CDR2 from the germline V gene are MNHNY and SVGAGI (reference sequence). This CDR3 spans 15 amino acids. V lost 0 bases and J 4 bases, leaving 10 bases between the germline ends. The CDR3 DNA reads as TGTGCCAGCAGTTACTCGAGGGGAGCGAATCAGCCCCAGCATTTT. Translated, it gives CASSYSRGANQPQHF.